One and the same sample provided the 9 T cell receptor beta chains below, sequenced in a study of cytomegalovirus exposure and HLA in healthy donors. 60 Vbeta and 13 Jbeta primers were used in PCR. Produced via immunoSEQ multiplex PCR; TCRdb's table is partial and in-frame only. The repertoire holds around 130,000 clones, 80% to 90% seen once, with 2% to 3% in the top ten. Sequencing was carried out using PBMCs. Receptors originate from a man aged 50-60 years in good health and CMV-seronegative.

The V call is TRBV21-1, the J call TRBJ1-5; the DNA was not used to check the table's D call, TRBD1. TRBV21-1 is classified as a pseudogene. The CDR3 runs 11 residues. The CDR3 coding sequence is TGTGCCAGCATCTCAGGGGGCCTGCGGCATTTT. Its protein is CASISGGLRHF.

This rearrangement joins TRBV7-2 to TRBJ2-1; TRBD1 matches at 9 bases. The junction had 11 bases not matched to a gene; V was cut back by 2 bases and J by 15 bases. The CDR3 loop spans 14 amino acids. The germline V gene has CDR1 SGHTA and CDR2 FQGNSA. The CDR3 reads CASSLKERGTGRFF. DNA for the CDR3: TGTGCCAGCAGCTTAAAAGAAAGGGGGACAGGGCGGTTCTTC.

The gene calls are TRBV6-5 and TRBJ1-1; D call uncertain. The CDR3 length is 10 residues. V lost 11 bases, J lost 7 bases, and 11 bases lay in between. Looked up from germline, CDR1 is MNHEY and CDR2 is SVGAGI. For the CDR3, the DNA is TGTGCCGCCGGTCGGTTTGAAGCTTTCTTT. The encoded protein is CAAGRFEAFF.

The chain recombines TRBV19 with TRBJ1-1; 9 bases match TRBD1. V shed 5 bases, J shed 6 bases, and the junction held 7 bases outside the gene matches. The CDR3 sequence is 14 residues long. CDR1 is LNHDA and CDR2 is SQIVND in the germline V gene (reference sequence). CDR3 sequence (DNA): TGTGCCAGTAGTCTACAGGGGGCTTACTCTGAAGCTTTCTTT. Translation: CASSLQGAYSEAFF.

The chain joins TRBV5-1 to TRBJ1-3; 7 bases map to TRBD1. Trimming at V came to 0 bases and at J to 7 bases, leaving 4 bases not matched to a gene. The germline V gene encodes CDR1 SGHRS and CDR2 YFSETQ. CDR3 length equals 14 residues. The DNA for the CDR3 is TGCGCCAGCAGCTTGGGCGGACAGGACAACACCATATATTTT. Its protein is CASSLGGQDNTIYF.

The chain is built from TRBV27 and TRBJ2-2; 9 nucleotides line up with TRBD1. The CDR3 is 16 residues long. Germline CDR1 reads MNHEY; CDR2 reads SMNVEV (reference sequence). V shed 5 bases, J shed 4 bases, and the junction held 8 bases outside the gene matches. The CDR3, as DNA: TGTGCCAGCAGTCACACAGGGGGCGTCGGCACCGGGGAGCTGTTTTTT. Its protein product is CASSHTGGVGTGELFF.

The rearrangement links TRBV4-1 to TRBJ2-1; tentatively, D is TRBD2 (6 bases). CDR3 length: 15 amino acids. Trimming left V 3 bases short and J 0 bases short, with 9 bases between. CDR1 is MGHRA and CDR2 is YSYEKL in the germline V gene. In DNA form, the CDR3 reads TGCGCCAGCAGCCAGGGACTTCTCTCCTACAATGAGCAGTTCTTC. Amino acid sequence: CASSQGLLSYNEQFF.

The chain uses TRBV9 and TRBJ2-5, with 8 bases aligning to TRBD2. The CDR3 totals 16 residues. Losses at the gene ends were 0 bases for V and 1 base for J; bases not matched to a gene: 5. Germline loops: CDR1 SGDLS, CDR2 YYNGEE. CDR3 DNA sequence: TGTGCCAGCAGCGTAGGCCTAGCGGGCCTCCAAGAGACCCAGTACTTC. Residues: CASSVGLAGLQETQYF.

CDR3 protein: CASLGPQHGYTF. In DNA form, the CDR3 reads TGTGCCAGCTTGGGCCCACAACATGGCTACACCTTC. This chain uses TRBV6-5 with TRBJ1-2; D gene unclear. This CDR3 comprises 12 residues. V was cut by 8 bases and J by 6 bases, with 13 bases left in between. Germline assignment: CDR1 MNHEY and CDR2 SVGAGI.